The present T cell receptor beta chain was sequenced within a study of a mutant IDH1 vaccine in newly diagnosed glioma. As for this clone: Its cognate antigen is unknown.

The protocol was immunoSEQ multiplex PCR, while the TCRdb copy is restricted to in-frame clones and leaves out a portion. The table has tens of thousands of clones, about 80% seen once. The sample's time point: week 47, end of study. What each vaccine dose contained was 300 ug of mutant IDH1 20-mer peptide, accompanied by topical imiquimod. There are 14 residues in the CDR3. V lost 6 bases to trimming and J lost 5 bases; unmatched junction nucleotides: 12. Germline-derived CDR1 and CDR2 are SQVTM and ANQGSEA. The sample was PBMCs, taken from a glioma patient whose treatment included an IDH1 peptide vaccine. The chain combines TRBV29-1 with TRBJ1-2; 7 nucleotides agree with TRBD1. The TCR comes from a man in his late teens or twenties with glioma. Some clones in this sample may be carry-over from other donors' samples. The CDR3 coding sequence is TGCAGCGTGATCGGTGGCCAGACAGGGTATGGCTACACCTTC. Encoded protein: CSVIGGQTGYGYTF.